One sample yielded the 4 T cell receptor beta chains listed below, sequenced in a study of CD8+ T cells in alopecia areata. The treatment: oral pan-JAK inhibitor, 5-10 mg twice daily. Collection of lesional scalp punch biopsies and peripheral blood was performed in alopecia areata patients. Following RNA extraction, reverse transcription yielded cDNA that acted as the sequencing template. Profiling relied on immunoSEQ multiplex PCR, and the TCRdb table lists in-frame clones only, not all of them. The sample has about 7,400 clones, around 60% seen once. The source material was skin, sampled at week 4, from a patient treated with tofacitinib. These receptors were collected from a human donor with alopecia areata.

This rearrangement joins TRBV6-4 to TRBJ2-6, with 9 bases matching TRBD2. The V gene's germline CDR1 is MRHNA and CDR2 SNTAGT. CDR3 length equals 17 residues. Unmatched junction bases numbered 5, after V lost 5 bases and J lost 0 bases. The CDR3 is CASSPGTSFSGANVLTF. Written as DNA, the CDR3 is TGTGCCAGCAGTCCCGGGACTAGCTTCTCTGGGGCCAACGTCCTGACTTTC.

The chain is built from TRBV6-5 and TRBJ1-2; a weak D match, TRBD1 (5 bases). This CDR3 is built from 16 residues. Germline V CDR1 and CDR2: MNHEY, SVGAGI. Trimming shortened V by 2 bases and J by 6 bases, and 19 bases separated the two germline ends. The CDR3 loop reads CASSYGSQWEGNGYTF. The DNA for the CDR3 is TGTGCCAGCAGTTACGGGTCCCAATGGGAGGGGAATGGCTACACCTTC.

The J gene is TRBJ1-2, the V gene TRBV5-4; 7 nucleotides line up with TRBD1. J was trimmed by 4 bases and V by 4 bases; bases with no gene match: 10. Germline V gene lookup returns CDR1 SGHNT and CDR2 YYREEE (reference sequence). This CDR3 is 15 amino acids long. CDR3 loop: CASSREGASVYGYTF. The CDR3, as DNA: TGTGCCAGCAGCCGCGAGGGGGCGTCGGTCTATGGCTACACCTTC.

This chain uses TRBV5-1 with TRBJ2-3, with D hard to call. This CDR3 has 16 residues. In germline, CDR1 is SGHRS, CDR2 YFSETQ. Trimming removed 4 bases at V and 1 base at J, with 16 bases between. The DNA of the CDR3 is TGCGCCAGCAGCCCCATTGATGGGAAGGGCACAGATACGCAGTATTTT. Amino acids: CASSPIDGKGTDTQYF.